These 30 T cell receptor beta chains came from one sample sequenced in a study of cytomegalovirus exposure and HLA in healthy donors. Researchers ran the PCR with 60 Vbeta and 13 Jbeta primers. Libraries were prepared by immunoSEQ multiplex PCR; TCRdb keeps only in-frame clonotypes and omits some of them. The data hold around 220,000 clones, with roughly 83% observed a single time. The sequencing input was PBMCs. The receptors derive from a girl aged 10 to 17 in good health and CMV-seronegative.

The rearrangement uses TRBV11-2 and TRBJ1-1, with D tentatively TRBD1 (5 bases). Trimming took 1 base from V and 7 from J, leaving 10 bases between them. The CDR3 length is 13 residues. Germline CDR1 and CDR2: SGHAT and FQNNGV. This chain's CDR3 is CASSLGTRLEAFF. As DNA, the CDR3 is TGTGCCAGCAGCTTAGGGACACGTCTTGAAGCTTTCTTT.

This clone appeared once. CDR3 residues: CASSKSGPGNTIYF. The CDR3 DNA reads TGTGCCAGCTCGAAATCGGGTCCGGGAAACACCATATATTTT. The genes are TRBV6-1 and TRBJ1-3; D is unclear. Germline-derived CDR1 and CDR2 are MNHNS and SASEGT. V was trimmed by 8 bases and J by 4 bases, leaving 15 bases between them. CDR3 size: 14 residues.

The J gene is TRBJ1-5, the V gene TRBV15; D is undetermined. Germline V gives CDR1 LNHNV, CDR2 YYDKDF (reference sequence). The CDR3 runs to 17 residues. V lost 2 bases to trimming and J lost 2 bases, with 16 bases between them. DNA for the CDR3: TGTGCCACCAGCAGATCCCCGGACTCGGCGGGCAATCAGCCCCAGCATTTT. Amino acids: CATSRSPDSAGNQPQHF. Combining the CDR3 with reference TRBV15 and TRBJ1-5 gives the whole variable domain DAMVIQNPRYQVTQFGKPVTLSCSQTLNHNVMYWYQQKSSQAPKLLFHYYDKDFNNEADTPDNFQSRRPNTSFCFLDIRSPGLGDTAMYLCATSRSPDSAGNQPQHFGDGTRLSIL.

The gene calls are TRBV19 and TRBJ2-6; the D gene is possibly TRBD2 (7 bases). The CDR3 contains 14 residues. Germline CDR1 reads LNHDA; CDR2 reads SQIVND (reference sequence). Trimming left V 5 bases short and J 4 bases short, with 9 bases between. The CDR3 nucleotides are TGTGCCAGTAGTCGGGGGGCCGGGGCCAACGTCCTGACTTTC. Translated, it gives CASSRGAGANVLTF.

The chain recombines TRBV4-1 with TRBJ1-4, with a weak D call TRBD1 (5 bases). This CDR3 is built from 16 residues. CDR1 and CDR2 from the germline V gene are MGHRA and YSYEKL. Trimming pared 3 bases from V and 8 bases from J, leaving 19 bases between. CDR3 coding DNA: TGCGCCAGCAGCCAGACGACAGTTGGGCGCCCGGAAAAACTGTTTTTT. Protein sequence: CASSQTTVGRPEKLFF.

The chain has TRBV9 and TRBJ2-7; a weak D match, TRBD1 (6 bases). With 3 bases removed from V and 2 bases from J, the gap between germline ends came to 15 bases. Germline V gene sequence: CDR1 SGDLS, CDR2 YYNGEE. CDR3 length: 15 amino acids. CDR3 sequence: CASSAGHQLPYEQYF. The CDR3, as DNA: TGTGCCAGCAGCGCGGGACACCAACTTCCCTACGAGCAGTACTTC.

The chain has TRBV29-1 and TRBJ2-5, with TRBD1 as a possible D gene (6 bases). Near its end, the DNA agrees better with TRBJ2-7, so the J call may be wrong. The CDR3 spans 12 residues. Germline CDR1 reads SQVTM; CDR2 reads ANQGSEA. CDR3 coding DNA: TGCAGCGTCCGGACAGCCACCTACGAGCAGTACTTC. Its protein is CSVRTATYEQYF.

This clone appeared once. This chain connects TRBV30 to TRBJ1-1; TRBD1 matches 10 bases. This CDR3 contains 13 residues. Germline CDR1 and CDR2: GTSNPN and SVGIG (reference sequence). V shed 3 bases, J shed 11 bases, and the junction held 9 bases outside the gene matches. CDR3 DNA sequence: TGTGCCTGGAGCTCCGGGACAGGGGCATCGGCTTTCTTT. Its protein product is CAWSSGTGASAFF.

This chain connects TRBV30 to TRBJ2-5; possible D gene TRBD1, 5 bases. With 3 bases removed from V and 4 bases from J, the gap between germline ends came to 9 bases. Germline V CDR1 and CDR2: GTSNPN, SVGIG (reference sequence). CDR3 length: 12 amino acids. The CDR3 protein is CAWRGARETQYF. CDR3 DNA sequence: TGTGCCTGGAGAGGGGCGAGAGAGACCCAGTACTTC.

The chain carries TRBV19 and TRBJ1-2; 7 bases are shared with TRBD1. The J segment lost 3 bases and the V segment lost 5 bases, leaving 15 bases of the junction unmatched. This CDR3 spans 17 amino acids. CDR1 is LNHDA and CDR2 is SQIVND in the germline V gene (reference sequence). The CDR3, as DNA: TGTGCCAGTAGTTTCCGGGACAGTCAAAACTTCCACTATGGCTACACCTTC. This sequence encodes CASSFRDSQNFHYGYTF.

The chain combines TRBV7-2 with TRBJ1-2, with D unresolved. This CDR3 has 14 amino acids. Germline CDR1 and CDR2: SGHTA and FQGNSA. Trimming removed 5 bases from V and 4 bases from J, with 14 bases in between. The CDR3 loop reads CASSHSTVPYGYTF. Written as DNA, the CDR3 is TGTGCCAGCAGCCATTCCACAGTACCCTATGGCTACACCTTC.

This sequence joins TRBV7-3 and TRBJ2-5; 8 nucleotides match TRBD2. Germline-derived CDR1 and CDR2 are SGHTA and FQGTGA. The CDR3 runs 14 residues. V lost 3 bases and J lost 11; bases outside the gene matches: 11. In nucleotides, the CDR3 is TGTGCCAGCAGCTTTTCAGCAGGGCGGGAGGAGCAGTACTTC. The encoded protein is CASSFSAGREEQYF.

The J gene is TRBJ2-7, the V gene TRBV7-2; maybe TRBD1 (5 bases). Germline-derived CDR1 and CDR2 are SGHTA and FQGNSA. The germline V and J ends were trimmed by 5 bases and 5 bases, with 19 bases remaining between them. The CDR3 contains 15 residues. Here the CDR3 reads CASSRRTSETHEQYF. The CDR3, as DNA: TGTGCCAGCAGCCGGCGGACAAGCGAGACCCACGAGCAGTACTTC.

This chain uses TRBV6-1 with TRBJ1-5; D is unresolved. CDR1 MNHNS and CDR2 SASEGT come from the germline V gene. The germline V and J ends were trimmed by 2 bases and 2 bases, with 4 bases remaining between them. The length of the CDR3 is 13 residues. CDR3 amino acids: CASSEQGNQPQHF. In DNA form, the CDR3 reads TGTGCCAGCAGTGAACAGGGCAATCAGCCCCAGCATTTT.

In its sample, this clone was seen a few times. V and J are TRBV5-8 and TRBJ2-1, with D tentatively TRBD2 (5 bases). The CDR3 spans 12 residues. V lost 7 bases, J lost 4 bases, and 9 bases lay in between. The germline V gene has CDR1 SGHTS and CDR2 YDEGEE. The CDR3 protein is CASQDFYNEQFF. The CDR3 DNA sequence: TGTGCCAGCCAGGACTTTTACAATGAGCAGTTCTTC. Full variable domain (rest looked up from reference TRBV5-8 and TRBJ2-1): EAGVTQSPTHLIKTRGQQATLRCSPISGHTSVYWYQQALGLGLQFLLWYDEGEERNRGNFPPRFSGRQFPNYSSELNVNALELEDSALYLCASQDFYNEQFFGPGTRLTVL.

The rearrangement uses TRBV19 and TRBJ1-5; no clear D. Trimming cost V 6 bases and J 9 bases, with 15 bases left between them. The length of the CDR3 is 13 residues. The V gene's germline CDR1 is LNHDA and CDR2 SQIVND (reference sequence). Here the CDR3 reads CASSPGGRRPQHF. The DNA for the CDR3 is TGTGCCAGTAGCCCGGGCGGGCGTAGGCCCCAGCATTTT.

V and J are TRBV15 and TRBJ2-5, with D possibly matching TRBD1 (6 bases). The germline V and J ends were trimmed by 0 bases and 7 bases, with 18 bases remaining between them. Germline V gives CDR1 LNHNV, CDR2 YYDKDF (reference sequence). This CDR3 region has 16 residues. The CDR3 bases are TGTGCCACCAGCAGAGATGGGGGCCCAGGGCGTGCGACCCAGTACTTC. It codes for CATSRDGGPGRATQYF.

The chain links TRBV28 to TRBJ2-2, with 9 bases fitting TRBD2. The germline V gene encodes CDR1 MDHEN and CDR2 SYDVKM. The junction had 11 bases not matched to a gene; V was cut back by 11 bases and J by 4 bases. There are 15 residues in the CDR3. The CDR3 nucleotides are TGTGCCGTAGCGGGAACTAGCGGGCGCACCGGGGAGCTGTTTTTT. The encoded protein is CAVAGTSGRTGELFF.

V is TRBV19 and J is TRBJ1-1, with D perhaps matching TRBD1 (6 bases). Germline CDR1 is LNHDA and CDR2 is SQIVND (reference sequence). The CDR3 has 15 amino acids. The CDR3 nucleotides are TGTGCGTCGAGGGGGAGGGGCGCGGGGAACACTGAAGCTTTCTTT. Translation gives CASRGRGAGNTEAFF.

The V call is TRBV21-1, the J call TRBJ1-4; whether TRBD1, the table's D call, matches the DNA was not checked. TRBV21-1 corresponds to a pseudogene. The CDR3 runs 15 residues. The CDR3 DNA reads as TGTGCCAGCCATTCCAAAGGGGACAAAAATGAAAAACTGTTTTTT. This translates into CASHSKGDKNEKLFF.

V gene TRBV27 combines with J gene TRBJ1-1; D not certain. Germline CDR1 and CDR2: MNHEY and SMNVEV (reference sequence). Between the trimmed V and J ends, which lost 2 bases and 4 bases, there was a span of 11 bases. The CDR3 is 14 amino acids. CDR3 sequence: CASSLAPLSTEAFF. The CDR3 DNA sequence: TGTGCCAGCAGTTTAGCCCCCCTGAGCACTGAAGCTTTCTTT.

This clone was observed a handful of times. The chain has TRBV28 and TRBJ1-5; TRBD1 matches at 7 bases. Trimming removed 4 bases from V and 3 bases from J; junction bases left unmatched: 6. Germline assignment: CDR1 MDHEN and CDR2 SYDVKM. CDR3 length: 15 residues. The CDR3 DNA is TGTGCCAGCAGTTGGACAGGAGCCTTCAATCAGCCCCAGCATTTT. It yields the protein CASSWTGAFNQPQHF.

This chain joins TRBV28 and TRBJ1-5, with TRBD1 matching over 9 bases. The CDR3 runs 16 residues. The germline gives CDR1 MDHEN, CDR2 SYDVKM. Trimming cost V 3 bases and J 0 bases; bases outside gene matches: 3. CDR3 DNA sequence: TGTGCCAGCAGTTTCTGGGACAGGGTTAGCAATCAGCCCCAGCATTTT. This gives the protein CASSFWDRVSNQPQHF.

The chain combines TRBV6-1 with TRBJ2-7, with 7 bases fitting TRBD1. The trim removed 6 bases at V and 2 bases at J, leaving 7 bases unmatched. The germline V gene has CDR1 MNHNS and CDR2 SASEGT. The CDR3 extends over 14 amino acids. The CDR3 region is CASRGQVPPYEQYF. In DNA form, the CDR3 reads TGTGCCAGCAGAGGACAGGTTCCCCCCTACGAGCAGTACTTC.

V usage is TRBV25-1 and J usage is TRBJ1-5, with D unresolved. This CDR3 has 16 amino acids. V was shortened by 5 bases and J by 7 bases, with 21 bases between the two germline ends. Germline V CDR1 and CDR2: MGHDK, SYGVNS. CDR3 DNA sequence: TGTGCCAGCAGTCCACCGGGTGAGGGTCTCGGGCAGCCCCAGCATTTT. This encodes CASSPPGEGLGQPQHF.

V is TRBV6-1 and J is TRBJ2-5; a weak D match, TRBD2 (5 bases). Trimming left V 5 bases short and J 2 bases short, with 15 bases between. The germline V gene encodes CDR1 MNHNS and CDR2 SASEGT. This CDR3 region has 15 residues. The CDR3 coding sequence is TGTGCCAGCAGTCCCCAGGACTTTGGTCAAGAGACCCAGTACTTC. Encoded protein: CASSPQDFGQETQYF.

The CDR3 DNA follows: TGTGCCAGCAGCTTCGGTACCAGGATGGTTCAAGAGACCCAGTACTTC. As protein: CASSFGTRMVQETQYF. The chain couples TRBV5-6 to TRBJ2-5; no clear D gene. V was trimmed by 2 bases and J by 2 bases, leaving 16 bases between them. The CDR3 covers 16 residues. Germline values: CDR1 SGHDT, CDR2 YYEEEE.

The chain employs TRBV19 and TRBJ2-1; TRBD2 aligns across 12 bases. This CDR3 has 16 amino acids. With V trimmed by 3 bases and J by 9 bases, 9 bases remained unmatched. Germline assignment: CDR1 LNHDA and CDR2 SQIVND (reference sequence). CDR3 loop: CASSIMATSGGGEQFF. The CDR3 DNA follows: TGTGCCAGTAGTATTATGGCGACTAGCGGGGGAGGTGAGCAGTTCTTC.

The genes are TRBV27 and TRBJ2-5, with TRBD1 matching 12 bases. Unmatched junction bases numbered 5, after V lost 5 bases and J lost 4 bases. There are 15 residues in the CDR3. Germline V gene data show CDR1 as MNHEY and CDR2 as SMNVEV (reference sequence). In DNA form, the CDR3 reads TGTGCCAGCAGTGTAGGGACAGGGGGCCGAGAGACCCAGTACTTC. The encoded protein is CASSVGTGGRETQYF.

This chain's CDR3 is CASSYSMLSGYTEAFF. CDR3 coding DNA: TGTGCCAGCAGTTACTCGATGTTGTCAGGGTACACTGAAGCTTTCTTT. V and J are TRBV6-5 and TRBJ1-1, with a weak D call TRBD1 (5 bases). Trimming took off 0 bases at V and 3 bases at J, with 14 bases between the two ends. The CDR3 loop spans 16 amino acids. Germline CDR1 reads MNHEY; CDR2 reads SVGAGI.